A selection of T cell receptor beta chains follows, all from one sample in a study of cytotoxic CD8 clonotypes in ibrutinib-treated CLL. Using immunoSEQ multiplex PCR, the repertoire was profiled, and TCRdb retains in-frame clones only, with some absent. Of 20,000 to 30,000 clones in the sample, roughly 65% were seen once. The material was PBMCs, obtained after 24 months of ibrutinib treatment. The receptors were sampled from a human donor with chronic lymphocytic leukemia. The CDR3 runs from the conserved cysteine through the conserved F or W. D genes are given only for firm matches. Some rows have no size entry. The others give once, few or many, or a class for an expanded clone.

V gene	clone size	D gene	J gene	CDR3 protein	CDR3 DNA
TRBV5-4	once	TRBD2	TRBJ2-1	CASFGGGDYEQFF	TGTGCCAGCTTCGGGGGGGGTGACTATGAGCAGTTCTTC
TRBV18	-	-	TRBJ1-1	CASSPPNLQGNTEAFF	TGTGCCAGCTCACCACCTAATCTTCAGGGCAACACTGAAGCTTTCTTT
TRBV28	-	-	TRBJ1-4	CASSFGFVEKLFF	TGTGCCAGCAGTTTTGGGTTTGTTGAAAAACTGTTTTTT
TRBV19	-	-	TRBJ2-7	CASRAGTNPTYEQYF	TGTGCCAGTAGGGCCGGGACAAATCCTACCTACGAGCAGTACTTC
TRBV11-2	-	-	TRBJ1-3	CVSSHQVNTGNTIYF	TGTGTCAGCAGCCACCAGGTTAATACTGGAAACACCATATATTTT
TRBV2	-	-	TRBJ1-1	CANAGRITEAFF	TGTGCCAACGCGGGGAGGATCACTGAAGCTTTCTTT
TRBV9	-	-	TRBJ1-2	CASSVVVTAINYGYTF	TGTGCCAGCAGCGTAGTAGTGACAGCCATAAACTATGGCTACACCTTT
TRBV2	-	-	TRBJ2-1	CASSGEAYNEQFF	TGTGCCAGCAGTGGGGAGGCCTACAATGAGCAGTTCTTC
TRBV5-3	-	-	TRBJ1-1	CARSLVAREVEAFF	TGTGCCAGAAGCTTGGTAGCCAGGGAAGTTGAAGCTTTCTTT
TRBV29-1	-	TRBD1	TRBJ1-1	CSVGQGWTEAFF	TGCAGCGTCGGACAGGGTTGGACTGAAGCTTTCTTT
TRBV7-9	-	TRBD2	TRBJ2-5	CASSSSGANQETQYF	TGTGCCAGCAGCTCGAGCGGGGCAAACCAAGAGACCCAGTACTTC
TRBV27	few	-	TRBJ1-6	CASSREPGYNSPLHF	TGTGCCAGCAGCCGCGAGCCCGGCTATAATTCACCCCTCCACTTT
TRBV5-6	-	TRBD1	TRBJ2-1	CASSFGTGSLNEQFF	TGTGCCAGCAGCTTTGGGACAGGGTCCCTCAATGAGCAGTTCTTC
TRBV4-1	few	-	TRBJ1-6	CASRLDSSYNSPLHF	TGCGCCAGCAGACTCGACAGCTCCTATAATTCACCCCTCCACTTT
TRBV5-4	-	TRBD1	TRBJ2-7	CASSFGQGTYEQYF	TGTGCCAGCAGCTTCGGACAGGGAACCTACGAGCAGTACTTC
TRBV7-9	-	TRBD2	TRBJ2-1	CATGLAGGYNEQFF	TGTGCCACCGGACTAGCGGGGGGATACAATGAGCAGTTCTTC
TRBV2	-	-	TRBJ2-2	CASARTNTGELFF	TGTGCCAGCGCACGGACGAACACCGGGGAGCTGTTTTTT
TRBV19	-	-	TRBJ1-6	CATKGTAVSPLHF	TGTGCCACCAAGGGGACCGCGGTCTCACCCCTCCACTTT
TRBV27	-	TRBD1	TRBJ1-4	CATSTGAFEKLFF	TGTGCCACTTCGACAGGGGCTTTTGAAAAACTGTTTTTT
TRBV19	-	-	TRBJ2-4	CASSIFSVSGGVWAKNIQYF	TGTGCCAGTAGTATATTTTCAGTTTCGGGGGGCGTTTGGGCCAAAAACATTCAGTACTTC
TRBV4-2	-	-	TRBJ1-3	CASSQARGVQGNTIYF	TGTGCCAGCAGCCAGGCCAGGGGAGTTCAAGGAAACACCATATATTTT
TRBV6-1	-	-	TRBJ1-4	CASSELRGTNEKLFF	TGTGCCAGCAGTGAACTAAGGGGTACTAATGAAAAACTGTTTTTT
TRBV7-9	few	-	TRBJ1-1	CASSRMVLGAGGTEAFF	TGTGCCAGCAGCCGTATGGTACTAGGGGCGGGGGGCACTGAAGCTTTCTTT
TRBV5-4	-	-	TRBJ1-6	CASSLATGGADNSPLHF	TGTGCCAGCAGCTTGGCCACCGGGGGGGCGGATAATTCACCCCTCCACTTT